The clone carrying this TCR beta chain came up a few times. The TCRbeta library was prepared with unique molecular identifiers. A single record per CDR3 protein comes from TCRdb applying MiXCR to the PCR reads. The table records some 550,000 distinct CDR3 sequences, 18% of them present only once. This specimen comes from a study of T-cell reconstitution after alpha-beta-depleted transplantation in children. Trimming took 6 bases from V and 1 from J, leaving 10 bases between them. CDR3 size: 14 residues. This receptor was taken from a human donor who donated a stem cell graft to a child with acute lymphoblastic leukemia. V usage is TRBV12-3 or TRBV12-4 and J usage is TRBJ1-5, with D perhaps matching TRBD1 (5 bases). The starting material was PBMCs from the stem cell graft donor, obtained from the stem cell graft. CDR3 nucleotides: TGTGCCAGCAGCCGGGGACGGAGCAATCAGCCCCAGCATTTT. This translates into CASSRGRSNQPQHF.